This T cell receptor beta chain derives from a study of blood T cells in healthy people across ages. About the research overall: About one barcoded beta molecule per two T cells was captured by template switching. Findings and limits, study-wide: As age increased, TCR beta diversity per million T cells fell in a roughly linear fashion. Estimates based on one million T cells were treated as lower bounds.

The table lists this clonotype with a few counts. As yet, its antigen is unknown. Sample-barcoded 5' priming and a J-beta primer mix drove a second PCR of roughly 7 to 11 cycles. In TCRdb, the 5' RACE reads were re-called with MiXCR into one record per CDR3 protein. The sample yields 700,000 or so distinct CDR3 sequences, 40% to 50% seen once. Germline V gene lookup returns CDR1 LGHDT and CDR2 YNNKEL (reference sequence). The junction had 1 base not matched to a gene; V was cut back by 5 bases and J by 5 bases. The CDR3 sequence is 12 residues long. The chain carries TRBV3-1 and TRBJ2-5, with 8 bases lining up with TRBD1. This sequence was found in a man older than 75 in good health. Sequences were obtained from blood. CDR3: CASSNRGETQYF. CDR3 in DNA: TGTGCCAGCAGCAACAGGGGGGAGACCCAGTACTTC.